Listed below are T cell receptor beta chains from one sample, sequenced in a study of cytomegalovirus exposure and HLA in healthy donors. Profiling relied on immunoSEQ multiplex PCR, and the TCRdb table lists in-frame clones only, not all of them. The sample lists 100,000 to 150,000 clones; roughly two thirds were seen once. Sequencing used PBMCs. These receptors came from a man in his thirties or forties in good health and CMV-seropositive. CDR3s include the opening cysteine and the closing phenylalanine or tryptophan. A D gene is named only where the DNA matches it firmly. Clone size is given for some rows only: seen once, a few or many times, or a class if the clone is expanded.

j_call: TRBJ2-1; clone_size: few; d_call: .; v_call: TRBV5-1; cdr3_nt: TGCGCCAGCAGCTCAGTAGCGGTCTCCTACAATGAGCAGTTCTTC; cdr3_aa: CASSSVAVSYNEQFF
j_call: TRBJ2-5; clone_size: .; d_call: .; v_call: TRBV7-9; cdr3_nt: TGTGCCAGCAGCTTTCTAACGGGAGCGCAAGAGACCCAGTACTTC; cdr3_aa: CASSFLTGAQETQYF
j_call: TRBJ2-7; clone_size: .; d_call: .; v_call: TRBV30; cdr3_nt: TGTGCCTGGAGAGATATCCGGGAACTATCCTACGAGCAGTACTTC; cdr3_aa: CAWRDIRELSYEQYF
j_call: TRBJ2-7; clone_size: .; d_call: .; v_call: TRBV5-1; cdr3_nt: TGCGCCAGCAGCTTGTATGCGGGTCAAGACGAGCAGTACTTC; cdr3_aa: CASSLYAGQDEQYF
j_call: TRBJ1-2; clone_size: .; d_call: TRBD1; v_call: TRBV9; cdr3_nt: TGTGCCAGCAGCGTAGGCCGACAGGGTTGGAGCTATGGCTACACCTTC; cdr3_aa: CASSVGRQGWSYGYTF
j_call: TRBJ1-5; clone_size: few; d_call: .; v_call: TRBV7-2; cdr3_nt: TGTGCCAGCAGCTTAGCCGGCAGGGCTTATCAGCCCCAGCATTTT; cdr3_aa: CASSLAGRAYQPQHF
j_call: TRBJ2-2; clone_size: .; d_call: .; v_call: TRBV7-7; cdr3_nt: TGTGCTAGCGGATCACCACCGGGGGTTTTAGCGAACACCGGGGAGCTGTTTTTT; cdr3_aa: CASGSPPGVLANTGELFF
j_call: TRBJ2-5; clone_size: .; d_call: .; v_call: TRBV15; cdr3_nt: TGTGCCACCAGCAGAGATGGCAGGGGCTTGTCCCAGTACTTC; cdr3_aa: CATSRDGRGLSQYF
j_call: TRBJ2-5; clone_size: few; d_call: .; v_call: TRBV7-9; cdr3_nt: TGTGCCAGCAGCTTAGTTACGGGAGAGACCCAGTACTTC; cdr3_aa: CASSLVTGETQYF
j_call: TRBJ1-5; clone_size: .; d_call: .; v_call: TRBV30; cdr3_nt: TGTGCCTGGAGTGGCCAGGGTGGGCAGCCCCAGCATTTT; cdr3_aa: CAWSGQGGQPQHF
j_call: TRBJ2-5; clone_size: .; d_call: .; v_call: TRBV6-5; cdr3_nt: TGTGCCAGCAGTTACGGGCAGGGACAAGAGACCCAGTACTTC; cdr3_aa: CASSYGQGQETQYF
j_call: TRBJ2-5; clone_size: .; d_call: TRBD2; v_call: TRBV5-1; cdr3_nt: TGCGCCAGCAGCTTGGTACTAGCGGAGACCCAGTACTTC; cdr3_aa: CASSLVLAETQYF
j_call: TRBJ2-1; clone_size: .; d_call: .; v_call: TRBV18; cdr3_nt: TGTGCCAGCTCACTTCTATTCACCTACAATGAGCAGTTCTTC; cdr3_aa: CASSLLFTYNEQFF
j_call: TRBJ1-3; clone_size: .; d_call: .; v_call: TRBV7-8; cdr3_nt: TGTGCCAGCAGCTTACTTTCGGGTTTTGGAAACACCATATATTTT; cdr3_aa: CASSLLSGFGNTIYF
j_call: TRBJ1-1; clone_size: .; d_call: .; v_call: TRBV19; cdr3_nt: TGTGCCAGTAGTATATCAGGGCGCCACACTGAAGCTTTCTTT; cdr3_aa: CASSISGRHTEAFF
j_call: TRBJ1-5; clone_size: .; d_call: TRBD1; v_call: TRBV7-8; cdr3_nt: TGTGCCAGCAGCCCGCAGGGGGGACTTCAGCCCCAGCATTTT; cdr3_aa: CASSPQGGLQPQHF
j_call: TRBJ2-3; clone_size: few; d_call: .; v_call: TRBV7-2; cdr3_nt: TGTGCCAGCAGCCTCCGGGAGACCTCTACGCAGTATTTT; cdr3_aa: CASSLRETSTQYF